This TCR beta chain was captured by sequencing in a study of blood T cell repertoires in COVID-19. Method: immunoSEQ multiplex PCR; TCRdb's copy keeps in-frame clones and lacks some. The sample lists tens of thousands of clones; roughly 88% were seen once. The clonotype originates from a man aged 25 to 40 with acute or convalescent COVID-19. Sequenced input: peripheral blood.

As DNA, the CDR3 is TGTGCCAGTAGTATTCCAGGGGAAACCGGGGAGCTGTTTTTT. Translation gives CASSIPGETGELFF. This chain connects TRBV19 to TRBJ2-2; D is possibly TRBD1 (6 bases). The CDR3 consists of 14 residues. Per the germline V gene, CDR1 is LNHDA and CDR2 is SQIVND (reference sequence). Trimming left V 3 bases short and J 5 bases short, with 10 bases between. The full variable domain, completed using reference TRBV19 and TRBJ2-2, is DGGITQSPKYLFRKEGQNVTLSCEQNLNHDAMYWYRQDPGQGLRLIYYSQIVNDFQKGDIAEGYSVSREKKESFPLTVTSAQKNPTAFYLCASSIPGETGELFFGEGSRLTVL.